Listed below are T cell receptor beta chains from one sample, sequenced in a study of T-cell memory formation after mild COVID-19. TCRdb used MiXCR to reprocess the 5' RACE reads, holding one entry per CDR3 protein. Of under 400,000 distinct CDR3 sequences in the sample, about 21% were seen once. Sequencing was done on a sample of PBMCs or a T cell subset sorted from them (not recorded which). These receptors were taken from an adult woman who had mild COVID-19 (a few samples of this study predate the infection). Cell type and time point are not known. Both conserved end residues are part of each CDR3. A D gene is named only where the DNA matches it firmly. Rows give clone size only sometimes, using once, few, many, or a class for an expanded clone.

TGTGCCAGTAGTATAGCGGGGCGCACAGATACGCAGTATTTT CASSIAGRTDTQYF - 14 - TRBJ2-3 TRBV19
TGTGCCAGCAGTTGGGCAGGGGGTGTCACCGGGGAGCTGTTTTTT CASSWAGGVTGELFF - 15 TRBD1 TRBJ2-2 TRBV12-3/TRBV12-4
TGTGCTAGTGGTTCCGGGACTAGCGGATTCGATGAGCAGTTCTTC CASGSGTSGFDEQFF - 15 TRBD2 TRBJ2-1 TRBV12-5
TGTGCCAGCAGCTTACACCGGACTAGACAAAACACCGGGGAGCTGTTTTTT CASSLHRTRQNTGELFF few 17 TRBD2 TRBJ2-2 TRBV7-3
TGTGCCAGCTCAGAGGGACAGGGAACCTACGAGCAGTACTTC CASSEGQGTYEQYF - 14 TRBD1 TRBJ2-7 TRBV18
TGTGCCAGCAGCTATAGCGGGAACCCGAAGGGCAATGAGCAGTTCTTC CASSYSGNPKGNEQFF - 16 TRBD2 TRBJ2-1 TRBV7-2
TGTGCCAGCAGTGAATGGCAGGGGGAAGACTATGGCTACACCTTC CASSEWQGEDYGYTF - 15 TRBD1 TRBJ1-2 TRBV25-1
TGTGCCAGCAGTTCCCCGGGAGCGGGGGCTTGGACCCAGTACTTC CASSSPGAGAWTQYF few 15 TRBD2 TRBJ2-5 TRBV12-3/TRBV12-4
TGTGCCAGCAGCCAACGGACAGAAGAGACCCAGTACTTC CASSQRTEETQYF few 13 - TRBJ2-5 TRBV12-3/TRBV12-4
TGTGCCAGCAGTCCCGCCAGGCGTCAGAGCTACACCTTC CASSPARRQSYTF - 13 - TRBJ1-2 TRBV27
TGTGCCAGCAGCCAAGAAGTTCGCGTCTCCTACGAGCAGTACTTC CASSQEVRVSYEQYF - 15 - TRBJ2-7 TRBV4-2
TGTGCCAGCAGTGAACTACAGGGCAGAATCGCGAATGAGCAGTTCTTC CASSELQGRIANEQFF - 16 - TRBJ2-1 TRBV6-5
TGTGCCAGCAGGTCAGGGGATCGGCGCAATCAGCCCCAGCATTTT CASRSGDRRNQPQHF few 15 - TRBJ1-5 TRBV12-3/TRBV12-4
TGTGCCAGTAGTCCGGGACAGGGGGTCTCCAATGAGCAGTTCTTC CASSPGQGVSNEQFF few 15 TRBD1 TRBJ2-1 TRBV19
TGTGCCAGCAGCCAAGTGGACAGGGATTACGAGCAGTACTTC CASSQVDRDYEQYF - 14 TRBD1 TRBJ2-7 TRBV3-1
TGCAGTGCTAGAATCCGCCGGGCGAGCAATCAGCCCCAGCATTTT CSARIRRASNQPQHF few 15 - TRBJ1-5 TRBV20-1
TGTGCCACCAGTGATTTGAAAGCAGGGTATGGCTACACCTTC CATSDLKAGYGYTF - 14 - TRBJ1-2 TRBV24-1
TGTGCCAGCAGTTTCTCGACTAGTCCAAGGCTAAGCTCCTACAATGAGCAGTTCTTC CASSFSTSPRLSSYNEQFF many 19 - TRBJ2-1 TRBV27
TGTGCCAGCAGTTATGGGACCTCCTACAATGAGCAGTTCTTC CASSYGTSYNEQFF - 14 - TRBJ2-1 TRBV6-6
TGCGCCAGCAGCTTGGAGTCGGTGACCGGGGAGCTGTTTTTT CASSLESVTGELFF - 14 - TRBJ2-2 TRBV5-1
TGTGCCAGCGGGTGGGAGACCCAGTACTTC CASGWETQYF - 10 - TRBJ2-5 TRBV11-2
TGTGCCAGCAGCTTTGGCAGGCTTTACACTGAAGCTTTCTTT CASSFGRLYTEAFF many 14 - TRBJ1-1 TRBV5-6
TGTGCCAGCAGCACCAAGGGAGGGACAGGGGGCTACGAGCAGTACTTC CASSTKGGTGGYEQYF few 16 - TRBJ2-7 TRBV21-1
TGTGCCAGCAGGCGGGACAGTAGCTCTGGGGCCAACGTCCTGACTTTC CASRRDSSSGANVLTF - 16 - TRBJ2-6 TRBV6-5
TGTGCCAGCAGCTCAGATTACTATGGCTACACCTTC CASSSDYYGYTF - 12 - TRBJ1-2 TRBV6-5
TGTGCCACCAGAGGGGGGCTAGGCACCGGGGAGCTGTTTTTT CATRGGLGTGELFF few 14 - TRBJ2-2 TRBV7-7
TGTGCCAGCAGCTCACTGGACAGGGAACCCTACGAGCAGTACTTC CASSSLDREPYEQYF - 15 TRBD1 TRBJ2-7 TRBV7-9
TGTGCCAGCCGCCCGGGACTAGTAGAGAACACCGGGGAGCTGTTTTTT CASRPGLVENTGELFF - 16 TRBD2 TRBJ2-2 TRBV7-8
TGTGCCAGCAGCTTAGCAGGGAAGCGGGAGGCGCGGACCGGGGAGCTGTTTTTT CASSLAGKREARTGELFF - 18 TRBD2 TRBJ2-2 TRBV7-6
TGTGCCAGCAGCTTGGGCAGCTCGAACACTGAAGCTTTCTTT CASSLGSSNTEAFF - 14 - TRBJ1-1 TRBV7-2
TGTGCCAGCAGTCCCTGGGGTGGGTATGGCTACACCTTC CASSPWGGYGYTF - 13 - TRBJ1-2 TRBV12-3/TRBV12-4
TGTGCCAGCAGTCCGCGGGTGGCCTTGTCCTACAATGAGCAGTTCTTC CASSPRVALSYNEQFF many 16 - TRBJ2-1 TRBV7-8
TGCAGCGTGATGACAGGGTCCGACACCGGGGAGCTGTTTTTT CSVMTGSDTGELFF few 14 TRBD1 TRBJ2-2 TRBV29-1
TGTGCCAGCAGTGAATCTCTAGCTTCCACCTACAATGAGCAGTTCTTC CASSESLASTYNEQFF few 16 - TRBJ2-1 TRBV6-1
TGTGCCAGCAAGACCGGGGGTGGCAATCAGCCCCAGCATTTT CASKTGGGNQPQHF few 14 - TRBJ1-5 TRBV12-3/TRBV12-4
TGTGCCAGCAGCTTGAGGTTCTTGGGCTCTACTCATGGCTACACCTTC CASSLRFLGSTHGYTF - 16 - TRBJ1-2 TRBV5-8
TGTGCCAGCAGCTTACAACTAGCGGGAGCTCAAGAGACCCAGTACTTC CASSLQLAGAQETQYF - 16 TRBD2 TRBJ2-5 TRBV7-3